The table lists the clone carrying this T cell receptor (beta chain) with many counts. The target antigen is unknown. The V segment lost 5 bases and the J segment 3 bases; nucleotides outside the gene matches: 7. Germline loops: CDR1 SEHNR, CDR2 FQNEAQ (reference sequence). The CDR3 is 17 residues long. MiXCR was run by TCRdb on the 5' RACE reads, yielding one entry per CDR3 protein. The repertoire holds 20,000 to 25,000 distinct CDR3 sequences, with roughly 6.7% as singletons. The data were obtained in a study of spatial heterogeneity in lung cancer. On the study more broadly: The library had UMIs, and each TCR and UMI pair averaged more than ten raw reads. General study points: Alpha and beta chain coverage of tumor T cells was estimated at about 7.3% and 13%, respectively. Expanded intratumoral alpha and beta TCR counts tracked tumor mutation counts. Expanded TCRs that were ubiquitous or regional had counts tracking ubiquitous and regional nonsynonymous mutations, respectively.

Time point in this sample: sample taken at primary tumor resection. Samples were obtained from 65 to 80 donors, all untreated early-stage non-small cell lung cancer patients. This TCR was recovered from a male donor with early-stage non-small cell lung cancer. This sequence joins TRBV7-9 and TRBJ2-3; 14 nucleotides match TRBD2. The source material was lung tumor tissue, sampled at surgery. The CDR3 DNA reads as TGTGCCAGCAGCCCGAGACTAGCGGGAGGGCCGACAGATACGCAGTATTTT. It specifies CASSPRLAGGPTDTQYF.